Below, one T cell receptor beta chain is given with its context. These data belong to a study of patients and donors after allogeneic stem cell transplantation. TCRdb redid the calling of the RT-PCR reads with MiXCR, one entry per CDR3 protein. The sample has about a million distinct CDR3 sequences, 15% to 20% seen once. V gave up 2 bases and J gave up 4 bases; unmatched junction bases: 0. This CDR3 comprises 14 residues. Per germline, CDR1 SGDLS and CDR2 YYNGEE. The rearrangement links TRBV9 to TRBJ1-6; 7 bases map to TRBD1. Sequenced input: blood, either unsorted or a sorted T cell fraction (not recorded which). This receptor was taken from a human donor who was either an allogeneic HSCT recipient or a stem cell or donor lymphocyte infusion donor (not recorded which). It is not recorded whose cells these are; they may come from a transplant donor. DNA for the CDR3: TGTGCCAGCAGCGTGGGACAGTATAATTCACCCCTCCACTTT. It yields the protein CASSVGQYNSPLHF. The variable domain in full, with the rest retrieved from reference TRBV9 and TRBJ1-6, is DSGVTQTPKHLITATGQRVTLRCSPRSGDLSVYWYQQSLDQGLQFLIQYYNGEERAKGNILERFSAQQFPDLHSELNLSSLELGDSALYFCASSVGQYNSPLHFGNGTRLTVT.